This TCR beta chain was sequenced during a study of shared clonotypes between healthy human individuals (dated by TCRdb to the early 2020s). For context, the study as a whole: A few men and a couple of women, aged 18 to 49 years, made up the cohort. To increase sequencing depth and limit assay-specific biases, TCR repertoire library preparation and sequencing were carried out by different laboratories using diverse techniques. For each donor, CD4 naive and CD4 memory were each given three plates, CD8 naive was given two plates, and CD8 memory was given one plate. Leukapheresis yielded between about 0.85 and 10 billion PBMCs per donor. To estimate repertoire size and how much clonotype sharing occurs between individuals, the study deeply sequenced the blood TCR repertoires of five healthy adults. Study-wide conclusions, independent of this receptor: Sampling was restricted to blood, and TCR repertoires in tissue are likely to differ from TCR repertoires in blood. Even with the large sequencing depth, rarefaction of the sorted-subset datasets indicated that sequencing was incomplete. Across a few donors, about 5.2% of naive CD4, approximately 4% of naive CD8, under 2.5% of memory CD4, and approximately 0.4% of memory CD8 clonotypes were shared. Higher generation probabilities were observed for clonotypes shared by all four sorted-subset donors than for non-shared clonotypes. Because the study included only a small number of donors, the genetic and exposure-history diversity represented was limited. Based on pairwise subsampling, the degree of clonotype sharing among donors was expected to be affected by sequencing depth. Larger estimated clonotype richness was generally found for naive subsets than for memory subsets.

Reading from cysteine to phenylalanine, the CDR3 counts 13 amino acids. The CDR3 DNA has 39 bases and is translated from base 1. The V and J ends are trimmed by 6 bases and 5 bases, leaving 10 bases between them. The germline V gene supplies CDR1 SNHLY and CDR2 FYNNEI. TCR CDR3 regions were amplified from genomic DNA by multiplex PCR using the deep immunoSEQ assay. Genomic DNA extracted from each cell subset was distributed evenly over all wells of several immunoSEQ 96-well plates, and each plate served as one replicate. For sorted subsets, around 200 ng genomic DNA, equal to tens of thousands of T cell genomes, was loaded into each replicate PCR. Purified libraries were quantified with a Qubit 3.0 fluorometer, sized on a Bioanalyzer 2100, and re-quantified with the KAPA Library Quantification kit. Every immunoSEQ 96-well plate was sequenced on a dedicated single-read 150-cycle Illumina NextSeq 550 flow cell. In the authors' own workflow: Because the immunoSEQ output held only junctional sequences and lacked quality scores, the filtering could not match the filtering applied to full-length reads. To assign V/J genes and CDR3, sequences were annotated using PyIR, a Python wrapper for IgBLAST v1.9, with IMGT germline references. Any read was removed if the V/J assignment was weak (E-value above 1e-6), the CDR3 was missing, or the read contained stop codons, out-of-frame junctions, or ambiguous translated residues. V3J clonotypes were defined as sequences sharing the same inferred V gene, J gene, and CDR3 amino acid sequence. Percentage overlap between repertoires was computed as shared unique clonotypes divided by the size of the smaller repertoire. Three approaches were used to assess repertoire richness: RTK rarefaction, the Chao1 estimator, and Recon v2.1 estimates of unobserved clonotypes. For all TCRbeta clonotypes obtained by the gDNA method from a few donors, generation probabilities were computed with OLGA. Held by TCRdb, this immuneACCESS table contains in-frame sequences only and omits some clones. Under half of the omission traces to an unresolved V gene where checked; the cause of the rest is unknown. V and J calls and clone size follow that table, whereas D and trimming were derived from the DNA. The sample has about 1.5 million clones on record, 98% of them singletons. The leading ten clones occupy around 0.47% of the sample.

In the case of this clone: This clone's antigen is unknown. Nothing much larger sits one base from this clone, and base qualities are not available. The same CDR3 also results from other DNA sequences found in this sample.

Healthy HIV-negative adults with no recently reported acute infections or vaccinations were included as donors. Every donor was a Caucasian adult residing in Nashville, Tennessee, USA. CD4+ T cells were enriched by magnetic negative selection; naive cells were then positively selected on CD45RA, and the negative fraction formed the memory subset. After blood collection by leukapheresis, PBMCs were isolated using Ficoll-Histopaque density gradient centrifugation and then cryopreserved in the vapor phase of liquid nitrogen. Purity and quantity of every magnetically sorted T cell population were checked by analytical flow cytometry. Each sorted fraction had its genomic DNA isolated and then quantified by UV absorbance on a Nanodrop 2000c.

Material: naive CD4+ T cells sorted from blood. The meaning of the sample's cell subset or site label: CD45RA+ positively selected. The sequence was obtained from a man younger than 45 in good health. Recombination joined TRBV2 with TRBJ2-2; TRBD1 is perhaps the D gene, given 6 matching bases. The CDR3 has the sequence CASREQGTGELFF. At the DNA level, the sequence is TGTGCCAGCAGGGAACAGGGTACCGGGGAGCTGTTTTTT.